This passage covers 10 T cell receptor beta chains from one sample sequenced in a study of shared clonotypes between healthy human individuals. Some clones are missing from TCRdb's copy, which holds only in-frame ones; the method was immunoSEQ multiplex PCR. The sample records over a million clones, roughly 96% being singletons. The source material was naive CD4+ T cells sorted from blood. The subset: CD45RA+ positively selected. All receptors come from a man aged 25 to 40 in good health.

The CDR3 DNA reads as TGTGCCAGCAGCCCAGACTTAGCGGCTACGAACACCGGGGAGCTGTTTTTT. It codes for CASSPDLAATNTGELFF. The chain recombines TRBV5-4 with TRBJ2-2, with TRBD2 as a possible D gene (6 bases). The CDR3 covers 17 residues. CDR1 and CDR2 (germline): SGHNT, YYREEE (reference sequence). Trimming took 4 bases from V and 0 from J, leaving 16 bases between them.

The rearrangement links TRBV27 to TRBJ2-5; 7 bases line up with TRBD2. Germline V gene data show CDR1 as MNHEY and CDR2 as SMNVEV (reference sequence). The CDR3 length is 15 residues. V lost 3 bases to trimming and J lost 6 bases; unmatched junction nucleotides: 10. The CDR3 DNA sequence: TGTGCCAGCAGTTTTCAGCGGGGCGCTCTGCAGACCCAGTACTTC. It is translated as CASSFQRGALQTQYF.

The V call is TRBV2, the J call TRBJ2-1; TRBD1 matches 7 bases. Germline assignment: CDR1 SNHLY and CDR2 FYNNEI. V dropped 2 bases and J dropped 0; count of bases not matched to a gene: 1. The CDR3 has 15 amino acids. The CDR3, as DNA: TGTGCCAGCAGTGAACGACAGGGCTCCTACAATGAGCAGTTCTTC. Amino acids: CASSERQGSYNEQFF.

J is TRBJ1-2 and V is TRBV7-2; TRBD1 is a possible D gene (6 bases). Germline V CDR1 and CDR2: SGHTA, FQGNSA. CDR3 length: 16 amino acids. Between the trimmed V and J ends, which lost 5 bases and 4 bases, there was a span of 20 bases. The CDR3 sequence: CASSPNLRTGSYGYTF. In DNA, the CDR3 is TGTGCCAGCAGCCCAAACCTGAGAACAGGGAGCTATGGCTACACCTTC.

Concerning this clone: Other nucleotide sequences from this sample produce the same CDR3. This rearrangement joins TRBV5-1 to TRBJ1-5; TRBD1 agrees at 9 bases. Germline V gene lookup returns CDR1 SGHRS and CDR2 YFSETQ. This CDR3 spans 14 amino acids. V dropped 3 bases and J dropped 5; count of bases not matched to a gene: 3. CDR3 nucleotide sequence: TGCGCCAGCAGCTATCGGACAGGGGATCAGCCCCAGCATTTT. This codes for CASSYRTGDQPQHF. Based on the CDR3 plus reference TRBV5-1 and TRBJ1-5, the full variable domain is KAGVTQTPRYLIKTRGQQVTLSCSPISGHRSVSWYQQTPGQGLQFLFEYFSETQRNKGNFPGRFSGRQFSNSRSEMNVSTLELGDSALYLCASSYRTGDQPQHFGDGTRLSIL.

The J gene is TRBJ2-1, the V gene TRBV10-3; 8 bases fit TRBD1. Germline V CDR1 and CDR2: ENHRY, SYGVKD. The CDR3 consists of 15 residues. V was clipped by 4 bases and J by 4 bases; unmatched bases: 6. CDR3 sequence reads: CAISVPTGAYNEQFF. The DNA of the CDR3 is TGTGCCATCAGTGTACCGACAGGGGCATACAATGAGCAGTTCTTC.

The V gene is TRBV5-5, the J gene TRBJ1-1; no clear D. V lost 0 bases and J lost 11, with 11 bases in between. Germline assignment: CDR1 SGHKS and CDR2 YYEKEE (reference sequence). CDR3 length equals 12 residues. CDR3 bases: TGTGCCAGCAGCTTGGAGGCATTGGGGGCTTTCTTT. Protein sequence: CASSLEALGAFF.

J is TRBJ1-2 and V is TRBV7-3; D ambiguous. Germline loops: CDR1 SGHTA, CDR2 FQGTGA. This CDR3 is built from 14 residues. V lost 5 bases and J lost 2, with 12 bases in between. The CDR3: CASSPNGGNYGYTF. The CDR3 region has the DNA TGTGCCAGCAGCCCTAACGGCGGAAACTATGGCTACACCTTC.

The V call is TRBV19, the J call TRBJ2-7; tentatively, D is TRBD1 or TRBD2 (5 bases each). Trimming removed 1 base at V and 7 bases at J, with 14 bases between. CDR1 LNHDA and CDR2 SQIVND come from the germline V gene (reference sequence). The CDR3 runs to 14 residues. CDR3 in DNA: TGTGCCAGTAGTATAGCGGGACGCTCGGCGGAGCAGTACTTC. As protein: CASSIAGRSAEQYF.

V and J are TRBV5-1 and TRBJ2-5; a possible D gene is TRBD2 (5 bases). This CDR3 contains 15 residues. Germline V gene sequence: CDR1 SGHRS, CDR2 YFSETQ. V lost 2 bases and J lost 2, with 13 bases in between. The CDR3 bases are TGCGCCAGCAGCTTCGGAGGCGCAACGCAAGAGACCCAGTACTTC. Translation: CASSFGGATQETQYF.